This is a list of T cell receptor beta chains from one sample in a study of tumor and adjacent non-tumor tissue in lung cancer. TCRdb processed the multiplex PCR reads anew with MiXCR; each CDR3 protein has one entry. The repertoire includes about 81,000 distinct CDR3 sequences, approximately 72% of them detected once, and roughly 9% sits in the top ten. Sequenced input: lung tumor tissue. The receptors derive from a woman aged 40 to 49 with non-small cell lung cancer. CDR3s include the opening cysteine and the closing phenylalanine or tryptophan. Each record gives: CDR3 DNA, CDR3 protein, J gene, clone size, V gene, D gene. D genes are given only for firm matches. The listing skips clone size in some rows; elsewhere it reads once, few, many or a size class.

TGTACCAGGAGCCCCCAGTTTGGGAATTCGTACAATGCGCAGTTCTTC CTRSPQFGNSYNAQFF TRBJ2-1 . TRBV11-2 .
TGTGCCAGCAGCCCATCCGCCGAAATTAGCGGGAGGGTGTCGGGGGTTTCGGATACGCAGTATTTT CASSPSAEISGRVSGVSDTQYF TRBJ2-3 few TRBV7-9 TRBD2
TGCAGCGTCCTCCTGAACTATGGCTACACCTTC CSVLLNYGYTF TRBJ1-2 medium-sized TRBV29-1 .
TGCAGCGTTGAAGATCCCGGGAGCGCCTCCTACAGAGAGCAGTTCTTC CSVEDPGSASYREQFF TRBJ2-1 . TRBV29-1 .
TGCAGTGCTCCCACGGCGGGGCGTGAGCAGTACTTC CSAPTAGREQYF TRBJ2-7 many TRBV20-1 .
TGTGCCTGCAGCTCCGGACATGCCCTTTTGGTCCTCCACTTT CACSSGHALLVLHF TRBJ1-6 . TRBV11-2 .
TGTGTCAGCAGTCCACAGGAGCTCTCCTACGAGCAGTACTTC CVSSPQELSYEQYF TRBJ2-7 . TRBV12-3/TRBV12-4 .
TGTGCCAGCAGCTTGGGACAGGGGAACGTCCTGACTTTC CASSLGQGNVLTF TRBJ2-6 medium-sized TRBV5-6 TRBD1
TGTGTCAGCAGTTACCCCCAGACAGGCTCTGGAAACACCATATATTTT CVSSYPQTGSGNTIYF TRBJ1-3 once TRBV6-5 .
TGTAGTGCTAGGCCCGGGACAGGCTACGAGCAGTGCTTC CSARPGTGYEQCF TRBJ2-7 . TRBV20-1 TRBD1
TGTGCCAGCAGTTGGACTGGGTATGGTGAGCGGTTCTTC CASSWTGYGERFF TRBJ2-1 . TRBV6-1 .
TGTGCCAGCAGCAATCACAGGGAGGCAAGGGAAGTTTTCTTT CASSNHREAREVFF TRBJ1-1 few TRBV5-5 .
TGTGCCAGCAGCTTAAGACTACACGCGAACAGGGTGCCCGGAGAGACCCAGTACTTC CASSLRLHANRVPGETQYF TRBJ2-5 . TRBV11-2 .
TGTGCCAGCAGTGAAACCCACGTTGTGACTGATACGCAGTTTTTT CASSETHVVTDTQFF TRBJ2-3 . TRBV6-1 .
TGCACCAGCAGCTCATGGGAGCCCGGGGAGCTGTTTTTT CTSSSWEPGELFF TRBJ2-2 . TRBV11-3 .
TGTACCAGCAGCTTATCCGTCTGGCAGTATTTT CTSSLSVWQYF TRBJ2-3 . TRBV11-2 .
TGTGCCAGCAGCTTACAGTTAGCCGTCCACATGCAGTACTTC CASSLQLAVHMQYF TRBJ2-7 . TRBV11-2 .
TGTGCCAGCAGCTTAGGGCTACAGGCGAACAGGGGGTGCGGAGAGAGCCAGTACTTC CASSLGLQANRGCGESQYF TRBJ2-5 . TRBV11-2 TRBD1
TGTGCCAGCAGCCACAAGGTCTATGGACAGACATCCTATGAGCAGTACTTC CASSHKVYGQTSYEQYF TRBJ2-7 . TRBV14 .
TGTGCCAACAGCTTAATCGACGGGGCCCCCGGGGAGCTGTTTTTT CANSLIDGAPGELFF TRBJ2-2 . TRBV11-2 .
TGTGACAGCAGCTGGTCAGACCTCTCTGGGGCCAACGTCCTGATATTC CDSSWSDLSGANVLIF TRBJ2-6 . TRBV11-2 .
TGTAGCGTTGGAAGTAGCAACCGCAAGCAGTACTTC CSVGSSNRKQYF TRBJ2-7 . TRBV29-1 .
TGTGCCAGCACAGACAAGGGAGGACTAGCGGGAAACAAGCAGTACTTC CASTDKGGLAGNKQYF TRBJ2-7 once TRBV6-2/TRBV6-3 TRBD2
TGTGCCAGGAGCCCCATTGGTGGGCAGGGGTACTACGAGCAGTACTTC CARSPIGGQGYYEQYF TRBJ2-7 once TRBV11-2 .
TGCAGCGTTGAATCCCCAGACCTTAACACCGGGGAGCTGTTTTTT CSVESPDLNTGELFF TRBJ2-2 many TRBV29-1 .
TGTGCCAGTACGGTCGGACAAGCCGAGACCCAGTACTTC CASTVGQAETQYF TRBJ2-5 . TRBV12-3/TRBV12-4 .
TGCAGTGCTAGGGAGACAGGCTATAATCCACCCCTCCACTTT CSARETGYNPPLHF TRBJ1-6 once TRBV20-1 .
TGTGCCAGCAAGGAGATGGCGGAAACCGGGGAGCTGTTTTTT CASKEMAETGELFF TRBJ2-2 . TRBV6-1 .
TGTGCCAGCAGGGTAGCAGATAACACTGAAGTTTTCTTT CASRVADNTEVFF TRBJ1-1 . TRBV6-6 .
TGTGCCAGCAGTTCCAGCGGGGCCTCCTACAATGAGCAGTTCTTC CASSSSGASYNEQFF TRBJ2-1 large TRBV12-3/TRBV12-4 TRBD2
TGCAGTGCTAGTAACCGGGACAGGGTAAACGTCATTCAGTACTTC CSASNRDRVNVIQYF TRBJ2-4 . TRBV20-1 TRBD1
TGTGCCAGCAGGTGTGGACAGGATAATTCACCCCTCCACTTT CASRCGQDNSPLHF TRBJ1-6 . TRBV5-6 TRBD1
TGTGTCAGCAGCTCCCATACAGGATTCTACGAGCAGTACTTC CVSSSHTGFYEQYF TRBJ2-7 . TRBV7-2 .
TGTGCCAGCAGCTCCAGCGGCAGGGTCGCAGAGACTCAGTACTTC CASSSSGRVAETQYF TRBJ2-5 . TRBV7-8 .
TGCAGTGCTACCATGACAGTGGCCAATCAGCCCCAACATTTT CSATMTVANQPQHF TRBJ1-5 . TRBV20-1 .
TGTGCCAGCAGCCAAGCGGCTAGCGGTTACACAGATATGCAGTATTTT CASSQAASGYTDMQYF TRBJ2-3 . TRBV4-2 TRBD2
TGTGTCAGTAGTTTACAGGGGGTTCGCGGGGAGACCCAGTACTTC CVSSLQGVRGETQYF TRBJ2-5 . TRBV6-5 TRBD1
TGTGCCAGCAACTCTACACTACAGGGGAGAGGCTACATCTTC CASNSTLQGRGYIF TRBJ1-2 . TRBV6-5 TRBD1
TGTGCCAGCAGTGCTAGCGGGGGGGCCTACGAGCAGTACTTC CASSASGGAYEQYF TRBJ2-7 many TRBV12-3/TRBV12-4 TRBD2
TGTGCCACCAGTGATCCAGGTGATGCCCACGAGCAGTACTTC CATSDPGDAHEQYF TRBJ2-7 many TRBV24-1 .
TGTGCCAGCAGTCGTACGCAGGGGCAAGAGACCCAGTACTTC CASSRTQGQETQYF TRBJ2-5 many TRBV5-4 .
TGCAGTACTAGAGAAATCGGACTAATGGTAGGCAATGAGCAGTTCTTC CSTREIGLMVGNEQFF TRBJ2-1 . TRBV20-1 .
TGTGCCAATAGATACCTCTTTAGGGGCAATCAGCCCCAGCATTTT CANRYLFRGNQPQHF TRBJ1-5 . TRBV28 .